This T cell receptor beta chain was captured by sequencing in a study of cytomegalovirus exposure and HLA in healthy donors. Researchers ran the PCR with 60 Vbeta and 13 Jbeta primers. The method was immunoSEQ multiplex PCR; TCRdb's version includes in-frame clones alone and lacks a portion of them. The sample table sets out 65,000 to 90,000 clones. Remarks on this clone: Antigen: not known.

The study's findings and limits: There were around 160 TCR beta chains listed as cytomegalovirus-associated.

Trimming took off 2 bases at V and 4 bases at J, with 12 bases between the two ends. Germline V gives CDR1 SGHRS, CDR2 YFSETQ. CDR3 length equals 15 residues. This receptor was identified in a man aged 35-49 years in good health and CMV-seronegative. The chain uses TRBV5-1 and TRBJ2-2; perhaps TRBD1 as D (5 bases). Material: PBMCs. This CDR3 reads CASSFRPGPTGELFF. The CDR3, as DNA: TGCGCCAGCAGCTTTCGGCCAGGGCCCACCGGGGAGCTGTTTTTT.